The text below deals with one TCR beta chain. Its antigen remains unknown. This sample is part of a study of a mutant IDH1 vaccine in newly diagnosed glioma. Overall study: Vaccination began 4-6 weeks post radiotherapy alone, or with temozolomide cycles. Treated patients showed a male proportion of approximately 62%, a female proportion of approximately 40%, and a mean age of approximately 40 years.

Time point noted: week 23, last vaccination. The investigators gave 300 ug of mutant IDH1 20-mer peptide in each vaccine dose, together with topical imiquimod. Trimming took off 1 base at V and 1 base at J, with 4 bases between the two ends. Germline loops: CDR1 PRHDT, CDR2 FYEKMQ (reference sequence). This CDR3 is 13 amino acids long. TCRdb's copy holds only in-frame clones and misses some; the assay was immunoSEQ multiplex PCR. The sample consists of 52,000 or so clones, 80% of them appearing once. Specimen: PBMCs, collected from a glioma patient whose treatment included an IDH1 peptide vaccine. This chain links TRBV13 with TRBJ1-1; D is ambiguous. The TCR was taken from a man aged 40-49 years with glioma. The DNA of the CDR3 is TGTGCCAGCAGCTTAGCACAGAACACTGAAGCTTTCTTT. It is translated as CASSLAQNTEAFF.